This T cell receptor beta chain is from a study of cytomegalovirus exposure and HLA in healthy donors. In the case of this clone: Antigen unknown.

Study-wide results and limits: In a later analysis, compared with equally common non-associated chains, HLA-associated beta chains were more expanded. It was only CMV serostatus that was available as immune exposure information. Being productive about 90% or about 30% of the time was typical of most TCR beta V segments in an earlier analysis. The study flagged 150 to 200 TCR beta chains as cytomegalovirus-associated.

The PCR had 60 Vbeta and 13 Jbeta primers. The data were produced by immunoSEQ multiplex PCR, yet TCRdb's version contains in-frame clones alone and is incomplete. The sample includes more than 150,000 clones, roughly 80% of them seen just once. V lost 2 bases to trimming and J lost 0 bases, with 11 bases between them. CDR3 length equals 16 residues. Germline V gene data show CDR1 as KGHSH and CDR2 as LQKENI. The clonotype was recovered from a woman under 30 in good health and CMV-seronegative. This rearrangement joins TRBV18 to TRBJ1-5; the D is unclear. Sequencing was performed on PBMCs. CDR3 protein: CASSPGLLPSNQPQHF. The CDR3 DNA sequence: TGTGCCAGCTCACCAGGGCTCCTACCTAGCAATCAGCCCCAGCATTTT.